The clone carrying this T cell receptor (beta chain) was seen only a few times. Its antigen is not known. The data are from a study of T cell repertoires in cytomegalovirus infection. J was trimmed by 8 bases and V by 8 bases; bases with no gene match: 10. Looked up from germline, CDR1 is SQVTM and CDR2 is ANQGSEA. The CDR3 has 13 amino acids. TCRdb reanalysed the reads using MiXCR and keeps one entry per CDR3 protein. The sample has 200,000 to 300,000 distinct CDR3 sequences; around 6.6% are singletons. General observations from the study: HLA-C-restricted, CMV-specific TCR beta clonotypes were dominant ex vivo.

This TCR was sampled from a human donor in good health (CMV status not recorded). Some clones in this sample may be carry-over from other donors' samples. This rearrangement joins TRBV29-1 to TRBJ1-4; TRBD1 aligns across 8 bases. The sequenced sample was PBMCs. The CDR3 DNA is TGCAGCTCACGGACAGGGAAGGGCGAAAAACTGTTTTTT. Its translation is CSSRTGKGEKLFF.